The 26 T cell receptor beta chains listed next were all sequenced from one sample in a study of shared clonotypes between healthy human individuals. The repertoire was sequenced with immunoSEQ multiplex PCR; TCRdb's copy has only in-frame clones and lacks some. This repertoire shows more than 400,000 clones, more than 65% found once; its top ten account for 12%. The sequencing sample was made of PBMCs. The receptor source for this set is a middle-aged woman in good health. Some clones in this sample may be carry-over from other donors' samples.

Remarks on this clone: A far larger clone is one base from this, pointing to a likely read error. The chain employs TRBV29-1 and TRBJ1-2; 8 bases agree with TRBD1. Trimming cost V 8 bases and J 2 bases; bases outside gene matches: 10. The CDR3 consists of 14 residues. Per germline, CDR1 SQVTM and CDR2 ANQGSEA. The CDR3 DNA reads as TGCAGCTTCATCACTAGGACAGGGAACTATGGCTACACCTTC. The encoded protein is CSFITRTGNYGYTF.

This chain joins TRBV28 and TRBJ1-4, with 9 positions matching TRBD1. CDR1 is MDHEN and CDR2 is SYDVKM in the germline V gene. CDR3 length: 15 amino acids. Trimming at V came to 5 bases and at J to 8 bases, leaving 9 bases not matched to a gene. CDR3 sequence reads: CASSPPHRGREKLFF. The DNA for the CDR3 is TGTGCCAGCAGTCCTCCTCACAGGGGGCGAGAAAAACTGTTTTTT.

V and J are TRBV7-2 and TRBJ1-2, with TRBD1 as a possible D gene (5 bases). The V and J ends lost 2 bases and 4 bases respectively, with 14 bases between them. Germline lookup yields CDR1 SGHTA and CDR2 FQGNSA. The CDR3 runs to 15 residues. This CDR3 reads CASSLSVQASYGYTF. The CDR3 nucleotides are TGTGCCAGCAGCTTAAGCGTACAGGCTAGCTATGGCTACACCTTC.

This chain uses TRBV4-1 with TRBJ2-1; 12 bases fit TRBD2. Germline values: CDR1 MGHRA, CDR2 YSYEKL. The CDR3 is 14 residues long. With 8 bases clipped from V and 5 bases from J, the junction kept 4 bases outside the gene matches. The CDR3 coding sequence is TGCGCCAGCTCCACTAGCGGGAGGAACAATGAGCAGTTCTTC. This translates into CASSTSGRNNEQFF.

The CDR3 reads CSVAGQGEYEQYF. For the CDR3, the DNA is TGCAGCGTTGCGGGACAGGGGGAATACGAGCAGTACTTC. The genes are TRBV29-1 and TRBJ2-7; 11 bases align to TRBD1. V lost 4 bases to trimming and J lost 4 bases; unmatched junction nucleotides: 3. The CDR3 is 13 amino acids. Germline V CDR1 and CDR2: SQVTM, ANQGSEA.

The genes are TRBV29-1 and TRBJ2-1; 11 bases match TRBD1. The CDR3 runs 14 residues. J lost 4 bases, V lost 6 bases, and 5 bases had no gene match. Germline V gene sequence: CDR1 SQVTM, CDR2 ANQGSEA. This chain's CDR3 is CSVGGQGAYNEQFF. Here the CDR3 DNA reads TGCAGCGTAGGCGGACAGGGGGCGTACAATGAGCAGTTCTTC.

About this clone: Distinct nucleotide sequences in the sample also encode this CDR3. J is TRBJ1-1 and V is TRBV4-1; D uncertain. Germline lookup yields CDR1 MGHRA and CDR2 YSYEKL. V lost 0 bases, J lost 3 bases, and 5 bases lay in between. The length of the CDR3 is 13 residues. The CDR3 DNA follows: TGCGCCAGCAGCCAAGATAGGGACACTGAAGCTTTCTTT. As protein: CASSQDRDTEAFF.

V usage is TRBV27 and J usage is TRBJ2-1; 9 bases fit TRBD2. There are 14 residues in the CDR3. The ends lost 9 bases at V and 0 bases at J; junction bases unmatched: 3. The germline gives CDR1 MNHEY, CDR2 SMNVEV (reference sequence). The CDR3 region has the DNA TGTGCCAGTAGTAGCGGGAGCTCCTACAATGAGCAGTTCTTC. Its protein is CASSSGSSYNEQFF.

The chain couples TRBV9 to TRBJ2-3, with 8 bases lining up with TRBD2. Germline trimming cut 0 bases from V and 4 bases from J; bases unmatched to any gene: 1. The CDR3 runs 14 residues. Looked up from germline, CDR1 is SGDLS and CDR2 is YYNGEE. The CDR3, as DNA: TGTGCCAGCAGCGTAGTCGGGGGGGCAGATACGCAGTATTTT. It specifies CASSVVGGADTQYF.

To note about this clone: This likely stems from a read error, as it lies one base from a far larger clone. This chain connects TRBV28 to TRBJ1-4, with 7 bases lining up with TRBD1. CDR3 size: 14 residues. CDR1 MDHEN and CDR2 SYDVKM come from the germline V gene. The CDR3 protein is CASRPGGVDEKLSF. The CDR3 DNA follows: TGTGCCAGCAGGCCAGGGGGTGTTGATGAAAAACTGTCTTTT.

The V and J genes are TRBV7-3 and TRBJ1-2, with D perhaps matching TRBD1 (5 bases). The length of the CDR3 is 14 residues. From germline, CDR1 is SGHTA and CDR2 FQGTGA. V was clipped by 5 bases and J by 8 bases, with 18 bases between them. CDR3 amino acids: CASSVYGQEGGYTF. The DNA of the CDR3 is TGTGCCAGCAGCGTGTACGGACAAGAGGGAGGCTACACCTTC.

The chain has TRBV30 and TRBJ1-3; the D gene is possibly TRBD1 (6 bases). Germline V gene data show CDR1 as GTSNPN and CDR2 as SVGIG (reference sequence). The CDR3 length is 14 residues. Between the trimmed V and J ends, which lost 3 bases and 3 bases, there was a span of 12 bases. Here the CDR3 reads CAWSGRGYGNTIYF. The CDR3 DNA reads as TGTGCCTGGAGCGGCAGGGGATATGGAAACACCATATATTTT.

Notes on this clone: Other nucleotide sequences from this sample produce the same CDR3. The chain combines TRBV5-1 with TRBJ1-5, with D perhaps TRBD1 (6 bases). V was clipped by 0 bases and J by 7 bases, with 8 bases between them. From germline, CDR1 is SGHRS and CDR2 YFSETQ. The CDR3 runs to 13 residues. This chain's CDR3 is CASSLGGHQPQHF. CDR3 sequence (DNA): TGCGCCAGCAGCTTGGGGGGGCACCAGCCCCAGCATTTT.

In the case of this clone: Distinct nucleotide sequences in the sample also encode this CDR3. The chain carries TRBV7-9 and TRBJ2-1, with D tentatively TRBD2 (6 bases). V lost 5 bases to trimming and J lost 6 bases, with 11 bases between them. The CDR3 sequence is 13 residues long. Germline CDR1 SEHNR, CDR2 FQNEAQ (reference sequence). This CDR3 reads CASSPRDSNEQFF. The CDR3 region has the DNA TGTGCCAGCAGCCCTCGGGACTCCAATGAGCAGTTCTTC.

The sample holds one count of this clone. The chain combines TRBV5-1 with TRBJ2-3; TRBD2 matches 9 bases. This CDR3 is built from 16 residues. Germline-derived CDR1 and CDR2 are SGHRS and YFSETQ. V shed 6 bases, J shed 3 bases, and the junction held 11 bases outside the gene matches. Here the CDR3 DNA reads TGCGCCAGCACCAACCTGCCCCTAGCGGGAACAGATACGCAGTATTTT. Amino acids: CASTNLPLAGTDTQYF.

The rearrangement joins TRBV30 to TRBJ2-5; D uncertain. There are 15 residues in the CDR3. Germline CDR1 and CDR2: GTSNPN and SVGIG (reference sequence). Trimming pared 2 bases from V and 1 base from J, leaving 14 bases between. CDR3 residues: CAWSPPAQFQETQYF. CDR3 sequence (DNA): TGTGCCTGGAGTCCTCCCGCACAATTCCAAGAGACCCAGTACTTC.

The chain links TRBV10-2 to TRBJ1-5; D is undetermined. V gave up 4 bases and J gave up 8 bases, with 15 bases separating them. The CDR3 is 14 residues long. Germline CDR1 reads WSHSY; CDR2 reads SAAADI. CDR3 sequence (DNA): TGCGCCAGCAGTGGGACGGGTGGAGGGAAGCCCCAGCATTTT. Protein: CASSGTGGGKPQHF.

Concerning this clone itself: At the DNA level, this CDR3 is encoded by other sequences in the same sample as well. The chain has TRBV9 and TRBJ2-7; 7 bases are a match to TRBD1. Trimming cost V 4 bases and J 3 bases; bases outside gene matches: 4. Germline lookup yields CDR1 SGDLS and CDR2 YYNGEE. This CDR3 is built from 13 residues. The CDR3 sequence is CASSPRDSYEQYF. In nucleotides, the CDR3 is TGTGCCAGCAGCCCCCGGGACAGCTACGAGCAGTACTTC.

This clone appeared a few times. The rearrangement joins TRBV15 to TRBJ2-2, with D maybe TRBD2 (5 bases). Trimming left V 1 base short and J 5 bases short, with 14 bases between. Germline CDR1 is LNHNV and CDR2 is YYDKDF (reference sequence). The CDR3 spans 16 residues. CDR3 loop: CATSRGGSSGTGELFF. The CDR3, as DNA: TGTGCCACCAGCAGAGGAGGCTCTTCGGGGACCGGGGAGCTGTTTTTT.

V gene TRBV10-3 combines with J gene TRBJ2-7, with a weak D call TRBD1 (6 bases). Per germline, CDR1 ENHRY and CDR2 SYGVKD. Deletions cut 5 bases from V and 3 bases from J, with 14 bases between. The CDR3 contains 14 residues. The CDR3 DNA is TGTGCCATCAGTAACAGGGAACTCATCTACGAGCAGTACTTC. Translating gives CAISNRELIYEQYF.

This chain joins TRBV4-3 and TRBJ2-5; TRBD1 agrees at 9 bases. The ends lost 0 bases at V and 4 bases at J; junction bases unmatched: 12. The CDR3 extends over 18 amino acids. Per germline, CDR1 LGHNA and CDR2 YSLEER. Here the CDR3 DNA reads TGCGCCAGCAGCCAAGAAGTCCCCGGGACAGGGTTTGGAGAGACCCAGTACTTC. It specifies CASSQEVPGTGFGETQYF.

The chain carries TRBV7-3 and TRBJ1-2; no firm D call. CDR3 size: 15 residues. V lost 2 bases to trimming and J lost 8 bases, with 18 bases between them. In germline, CDR1 is SGHTA, CDR2 FQGTGA. CDR3 loop: CASSLSGAVPGGYTF. For the CDR3, the DNA is TGTGCCAGCAGCTTATCAGGAGCTGTACCCGGCGGCTACACCTTC.

V is TRBV29-1 and J is TRBJ2-3; 8 nucleotides line up with TRBD2. The ends lost 1 base at V and 0 bases at J; junction bases unmatched: 9. Germline loops: CDR1 SQVTM, CDR2 ANQGSEA. The CDR3 extends over 17 amino acids. This chain's CDR3 is CSVEGRFTSGSTDTQYF. In nucleotides, the CDR3 is TGCAGCGTTGAAGGGCGTTTTACTAGCGGCAGCACAGATACGCAGTATTTT.

V is TRBV5-1 and J is TRBJ2-6; 8 bases are a match to TRBD1. The CDR3 is made up of 18 amino acids. J was trimmed by 2 bases and V by 0 bases; bases with no gene match: 7. CDR1 is SGHRS and CDR2 is YFSETQ in the germline V gene. The CDR3 here is CASSLDPGGLTGANVLTF. The CDR3, as DNA: TGCGCCAGCAGCTTGGACCCAGGGGGCTTAACTGGGGCCAACGTCCTGACTTTC.

This clone was recorded many times. The genes are TRBV7-3 and TRBJ2-3; TRBD1 aligns across 9 bases. Looked up from germline, CDR1 is SGHTA and CDR2 is FQGTGA. The V and J ends lost 5 bases and 0 bases, in that order; junction bases with no gene match: 12. The CDR3 contains 18 residues. The CDR3 loop reads CASSTPLGTGTSTDTQYF. DNA for the CDR3: TGTGCCAGCAGCACCCCCCTAGGGACAGGGACTAGCACAGATACGCAGTATTTT.

This chain connects TRBV28 to TRBJ1-5; D is ambiguous. This CDR3 spans 13 amino acids. CDR1 is MDHEN, CDR2 SYDVKM, per germline. Between the trimmed V and J ends, which lost 5 bases and 6 bases, there was a span of 11 bases. The CDR3 spells CASSLTARQPQHF. CDR3 DNA sequence: TGTGCCAGCAGTCTAACTGCACGTCAGCCCCAGCATTTT.